The subject of this entry is one T cell receptor beta chain. Its cognate antigen has yet to be identified. Base qualities are not recorded, but no much larger clone differs from it by a single base. Counted from cysteine to phenylalanine, this CDR3 has 15 amino acids. Only CDR3 DNA is held: 45 bases, read in frame from base 1. Via the germline V gene, CDR1 is MDHEN and CDR2 SYDVKM. V and J are trimmed by 6 bases and 5 bases, and the gene matches miss 8 bases of the junction. The donors were some 36 Caucasian individuals from Russia, aged roughly 6 to 90 years, who were systemically healthy. Ten milliliters of peripheral blood were drawn from each donor into EDTA-treated Vacutainer tubes. Ficoll-Paque density-gradient centrifugation was used to isolate PBMCs, with at least 6.5 million per sample. Trizol reagent was used to extract total RNA from the PBMCs, yielding at least 6 micrograms per sample. The percentages of naive CD45RAhigh/CD27high T cells were determined by flow cytometry on a PBMC aliquot from every donor.

This sample was taken from a study of blood T cells in healthy people across ages (dated by TCRdb to about 2015). In the study overall: In model experiments, roughly one uniquely barcoded TCR beta cDNA molecule per two T cells was captured by template switching. Using deep sequencing normalized with unique cDNA molecular identifiers, the study measured how TCR beta repertoire diversity changes with age. To avoid experimental bias, donors of different ages were distributed randomly across sequencing lanes. For two donors (one aged 18 to 29 and one aged 80 or older), the study analyzed two additional independent replicas of 1 million unique cDNA reads from the same blood draw. The donors were divided into four age groups: young (average approximately 16 years), middle-aged (around 41), aged (around 67) and long-lived (around 87). Summary of the overall study and its limitations: Compared with the aged group, the long-lived group had more naive CD4+ T cells, fewer expanded clones and increased TCR diversity, a pattern suggesting age selection. Because profiling used bulk unsorted PBMCs, naive and antigen-experienced compartments could not be compared conclusively. Observed TCR beta diversity correlated strongly with the percentage of naive T cells measured by flow cytometry. Total diversity estimates from one million sequenced T cells were considered lower bounds and underestimates. As age increased, observed TCR beta diversity per million T cells dropped in a roughly linear way, and a significant reduction was already evident by age 40. The CMV infection status of donors was not known, potentially confounding age-related changes in expanded clonotypes.

The library was obtained by 5' RACE. The sequencing machine was an Illumina HiSeq 2500. A second about 7 to 11 cycle PCR used a sample-barcoded 5' primer and a J-beta primer mix. Each TCR beta cDNA molecule received a unique molecular identifier from a template-switch 5' adaptor carrying 12 random nucleotides. At least 2.5 million CDR3-containing paired-end reads were obtained from each sample. All of the RNA was converted into first-strand cDNA using the Mint cDNA synthesis kit, with a TRBC-specific oligonucleotide serving as the primer. All cDNA was treated with uracil-DNA glycosylase and then went through a first 18-cycle PCR with the universal primers M1SS and BC2_uni_R. On the authors' methods: Each sample was normalized by randomly selecting 1 million high-quality reads, each carrying a distinct molecular identifier. Instead of being binned into consensus sequences, reads with shared molecular identifiers were discarded. MiTCR, set to a Q25 quality threshold and the strictest error-elimination algorithm, was used for CDR3 identification, clonotype clustering and error correction. Lower-bound total TCR beta diversity was estimated with a nonparametric unseen species model using Euler transformation. TCRdb itself trimmed the public reads at Q25 with fastp, ran MiXCR and retained productive beta chains. Every entry covers one CDR3 protein and lists the most common genes and DNA from its rows. TCRdb's processing, not the authors', yielded these V and J calls. Counted in this sample were approximately 880,000 distinct CDR3 sequences; roughly 43% of them appeared once. 13% of the sample belongs to the ten largest clones.

This receptor was identified in a man aged 25 to 40 in good health. The chain employs TRBV28 and TRBJ2-5; 11 of the junction bases match TRBD2. The material sequenced was blood. In nucleotide form, the sequence is TGTGCCAGCAGCTCACTAGCGGGGGCATTGGAGACCCAGTACTTC. Translated, this is CASSSLAGALETQYF. Extended through the reference TRBV28 and TRBJ2-5 proteins, this CDR3 yields the full variable domain: DVKVTQSSRYLVKRTGEKVFLECVQDMDHENMFWYRQDPGLGLRLIYFSYDVKMKEKGDIPEGYSVSREKKERFSLILESASTNQTSMYLCASSSLAGALETQYFGPGTRLLVL.